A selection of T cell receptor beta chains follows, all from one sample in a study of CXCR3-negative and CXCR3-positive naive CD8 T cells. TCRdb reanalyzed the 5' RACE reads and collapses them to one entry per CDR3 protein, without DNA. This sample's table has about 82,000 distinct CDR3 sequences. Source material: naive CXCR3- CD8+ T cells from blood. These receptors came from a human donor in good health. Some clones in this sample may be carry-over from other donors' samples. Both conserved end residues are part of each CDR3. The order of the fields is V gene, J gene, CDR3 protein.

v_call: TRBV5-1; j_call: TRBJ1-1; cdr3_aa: CASSLGGAGTHEAFF
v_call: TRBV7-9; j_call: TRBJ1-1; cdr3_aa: CASSPQQPDTEAFF
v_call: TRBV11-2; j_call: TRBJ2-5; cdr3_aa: CASSLGQAWTQYF
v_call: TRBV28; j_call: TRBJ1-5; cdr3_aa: CASGTGTQPQHF
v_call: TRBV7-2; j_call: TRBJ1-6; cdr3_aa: CASSGGFGSPLHF
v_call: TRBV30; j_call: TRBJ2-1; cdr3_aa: CAWTPWGLQNEQFF
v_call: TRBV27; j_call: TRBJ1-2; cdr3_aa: CASSLSGTYGYTF
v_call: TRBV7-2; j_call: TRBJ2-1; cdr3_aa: CASSRREPHPWDEQFF
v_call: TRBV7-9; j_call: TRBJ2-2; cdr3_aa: CASSTRTSGNTGELFF
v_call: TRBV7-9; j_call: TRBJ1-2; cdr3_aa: CASSFPRQGGDYGYTF
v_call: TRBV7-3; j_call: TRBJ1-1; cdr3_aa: CASSLWDNTEAFF
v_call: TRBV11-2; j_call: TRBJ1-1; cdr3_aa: CASSAPGAGITEAFF
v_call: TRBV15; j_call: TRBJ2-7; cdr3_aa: CATSRDVRDQRTTYEQYF
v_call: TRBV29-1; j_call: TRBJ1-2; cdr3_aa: CSVEEQGAVGYTF
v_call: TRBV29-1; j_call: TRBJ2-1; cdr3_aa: CSAAGGSSSYNEQFF
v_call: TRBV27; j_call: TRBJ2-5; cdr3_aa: CASSSYQEAQYF
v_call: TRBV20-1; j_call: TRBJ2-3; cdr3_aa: CSARVRASGSLAGDTQYF
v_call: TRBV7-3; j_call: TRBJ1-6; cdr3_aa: CASSLRDSSYNSPLHF
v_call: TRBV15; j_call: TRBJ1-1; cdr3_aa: CATSRSTPSKPGQRDTEAFF
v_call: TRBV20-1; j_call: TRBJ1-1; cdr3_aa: CSALQGHTEAFF
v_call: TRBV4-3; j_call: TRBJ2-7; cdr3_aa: CASSQDRSGGYEQYF
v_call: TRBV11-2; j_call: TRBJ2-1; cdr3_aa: CASTLGTGINEQFF
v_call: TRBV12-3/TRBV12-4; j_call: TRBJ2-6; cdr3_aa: CASNTIQDSGANVLTF